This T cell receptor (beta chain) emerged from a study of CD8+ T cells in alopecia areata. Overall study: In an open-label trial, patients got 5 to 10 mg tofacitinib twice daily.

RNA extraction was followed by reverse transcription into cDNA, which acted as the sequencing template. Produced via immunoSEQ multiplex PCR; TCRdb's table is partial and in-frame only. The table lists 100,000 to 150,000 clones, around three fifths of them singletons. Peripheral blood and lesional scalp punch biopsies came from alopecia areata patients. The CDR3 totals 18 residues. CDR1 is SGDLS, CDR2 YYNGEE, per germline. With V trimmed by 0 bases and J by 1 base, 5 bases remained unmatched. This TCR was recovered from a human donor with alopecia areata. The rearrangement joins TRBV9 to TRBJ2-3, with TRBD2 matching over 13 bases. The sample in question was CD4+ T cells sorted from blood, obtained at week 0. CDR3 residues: CASSVAPGLAGGTDTQYF. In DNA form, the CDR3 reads TGTGCCAGCAGCGTAGCTCCCGGACTAGCGGGGGGCACAGATACGCAGTATTTT.